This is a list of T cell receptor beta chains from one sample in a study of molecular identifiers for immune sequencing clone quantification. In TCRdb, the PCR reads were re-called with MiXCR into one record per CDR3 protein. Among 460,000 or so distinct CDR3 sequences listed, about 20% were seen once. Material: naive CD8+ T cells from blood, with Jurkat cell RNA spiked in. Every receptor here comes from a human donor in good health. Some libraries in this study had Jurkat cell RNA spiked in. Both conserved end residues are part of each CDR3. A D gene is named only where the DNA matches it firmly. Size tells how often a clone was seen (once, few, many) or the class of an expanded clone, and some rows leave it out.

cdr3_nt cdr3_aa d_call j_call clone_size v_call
TGTGCCAGTAGTATGGGCGGGACCTCCTACGAGCAGTACTTC CASSMGGTSYEQYF - TRBJ2-7 few TRBV19
TGTGCCAGCAGCTTAGCGACAGGAGGCATGGGCAATGAGCAGTTCTTC CASSLATGGMGNEQFF - TRBJ2-1 many TRBV7-9
TGTGCCAGCAGACCAACAGCTACTAGCGGGGAGTACGAGCAGTACTTC CASRPTATSGEYEQYF TRBD2 TRBJ2-7 - TRBV6-1
TGTGCCACCGGGGGGGACCGAAGCTCCTACGAGCAGTACTTC CATGGDRSSYEQYF TRBD2 TRBJ2-7 many TRBV6-2/TRBV6-3
TGTGCCAGCCGTTCCGGGACAGGGTACGATGGCTACACCTTC CASRSGTGYDGYTF TRBD1 TRBJ1-2 few TRBV27
TGTGCCAGCAGCTTCGGACCCACCGTGGAGACCCAGTACTTC CASSFGPTVETQYF - TRBJ2-5 - TRBV7-9
TGTGCCAGCAGCCAAGGTGGGGGGCCTAATCAGCCCCAGCATTTT CASSQGGGPNQPQHF - TRBJ1-5 few TRBV4-2
TGTGCCAGCAGCCAAGATACGGGGGCCTTCTCCTACGAGCAGTACTTC CASSQDTGAFSYEQYF - TRBJ2-7 few TRBV14
TGTGCCAGCAGCTTACCAGGGGTCGAGCAGTACTTC CASSLPGVEQYF - TRBJ2-7 few TRBV7-6
TGTGCCAGCAGTGGTAGTCCGGACGGAGAGGACTATGGCTACACCTTC CASSGSPDGEDYGYTF - TRBJ1-2 - TRBV2
TGTGCCAGCGGGGCCGGGACTTTCGAGCAGTACTTC CASGAGTFEQYF - TRBJ2-7 - TRBV6-1
TGTGCCAGCCAACTAGCGGGGGGCACAGATACGCAGTATTTT CASQLAGGTDTQYF TRBD2 TRBJ2-3 few TRBV27
TGTGCCAGCAGCTTAGAAGTTTCTCTAGCCTATGGCTACACCTTC CASSLEVSLAYGYTF - TRBJ1-2 few TRBV7-6
TGTGCCACCAGTGATTCTAGCGACCCGCCGGTAGATACGCAGTATTTT CATSDSSDPPVDTQYF - TRBJ2-3 few TRBV24-1
TGTGCCAGCAGTTCTAGCGGGAATCCCCAAGAGACCCAGTACTTC CASSSSGNPQETQYF TRBD2 TRBJ2-5 few TRBV27
TGTGCCAGTTCCTGGACTAGCGGAAACACCGGGGAGCTGTTTTTT CASSWTSGNTGELFF TRBD2 TRBJ2-2 many TRBV19
TGCGCCAGCAGCTGGGATGGGACTGAAGCTTTCTTT CASSWDGTEAFF - TRBJ1-1 many TRBV5-1
TGCAGCGACAACAGGGAGGAGCAGACCCAGTACTTC CSDNREEQTQYF - TRBJ2-5 few TRBV29-1
TGTGCCAGCAGCCAAGATTGGCTGACGGAGGACAATGAGCAGTTCTTC CASSQDWLTEDNEQFF - TRBJ2-1 many TRBV4-2
TGTGCCAGCATTCTCCTCACAGGGGGTACTGAAGCTTTCTTT CASILLTGGTEAFF TRBD1 TRBJ1-1 many TRBV28
TGTGCCAGCAGCCCACTAGGGACTAGTGGCGAGACCCAGTACTTC CASSPLGTSGETQYF TRBD2 TRBJ2-5 - TRBV7-3
TGTGCCTGGAGTGTTGCGGGGATTGAAGCTTTCTTT CAWSVAGIEAFF - TRBJ1-1 many TRBV30
TGTGCCAGCAGCCCCCAGACAGGGGCCCTCTCCTACGAGCAGTACTTC CASSPQTGALSYEQYF TRBD1 TRBJ2-7 few TRBV3-1
TGTGCCAGTAGTATGTACGGAACCACAGATACGCAGTATTTT CASSMYGTTDTQYF - TRBJ2-3 - TRBV19
TGCGCCAGCAGCCAAGCACTAGCGGAGGGAGATACGCAGTATTTT CASSQALAEGDTQYF TRBD2 TRBJ2-3 - TRBV4-1
TGTGCCAGCAGCTTAGAGACAGGGGGCGAAGAGACCCAGTACTTC CASSLETGGEETQYF TRBD1 TRBJ2-5 many TRBV7-9
TGTGCTAGTGGTTGGGGCGGGGAAAGAGAGACCCAGTACTTC CASGWGGERETQYF - TRBJ2-5 many TRBV12-5
TGTGCCAGTAGCCCGGGACTCCACTACGAGCAGTACTTC CASSPGLHYEQYF - TRBJ2-7 many TRBV6-1
TGTGCCAGCAGTTACGGGCAGGGCTCTTACCCTAGCTCCTATAATTCACCCCTCCACTTT CASSYGQGSYPSSYNSPLHF - TRBJ1-6 many TRBV6-5
TGTGCCAGCAGCGGCGGGACACGGAAAAACATTCAGTACTTC CASSGGTRKNIQYF - TRBJ2-4 - TRBV7-9
TGTGCCAGCAGCCAAGACCGGACAGTGGAGACCCAGTACTTC CASSQDRTVETQYF - TRBJ2-5 many TRBV5-4
TGTGCCACCAGTAATTATGGCAGGAACACTGAAGCTTTCTTT CATSNYGRNTEAFF - TRBJ1-1 few TRBV24-1
TGTGCCAGCAGCCCGACAGGGGCAGCTGAAGCTTTCTTT CASSPTGAAEAFF TRBD1 TRBJ1-1 many TRBV7-6
TGTGCCAGCAGTTATAACAGTCGATTGAACACTGAAGCTTTCTTT CASSYNSRLNTEAFF - TRBJ1-1 few TRBV6-5
TGTGCCAGCAGTTTCCAACAAACCTACGAGCAGTACTTC CASSFQQTYEQYF - TRBJ2-7 few TRBV27
TGTGCCAGCAGCTTGGCGGATAACCAAGAGACCCAGTACTTC CASSLADNQETQYF - TRBJ2-5 many TRBV5-4
TGTGCCAGCAGTTTCTTAGCGGGAACTCAAGATACGCAGTATTTT CASSFLAGTQDTQYF TRBD2 TRBJ2-3 few TRBV6-2/TRBV6-3
TGTGCCAGCAGTTTTACTAGCGGGGTCTCCTACGAGCAGTACTTC CASSFTSGVSYEQYF TRBD2 TRBJ2-7 few TRBV27
TGTGCCAGCGGTTTAGAGGGGAAAGCTAGCACAGATACGCAGTATTTT CASGLEGKASTDTQYF - TRBJ2-3 - TRBV12-3/TRBV12-4
TGTGCCACCGAAGGACTAGCGGAAGGGGACGAGCAGTACTTC CATEGLAEGDEQYF TRBD2 TRBJ2-7 many TRBV28
TGTGCCAGCAGTTTCTATAGCGGGACTAACGGTGAGCAGTTCTTC CASSFYSGTNGEQFF TRBD2 TRBJ2-1 many TRBV12-3/TRBV12-4
TGTGCCAGAGTTGAAATAGCCAGGAGCGCCAAAAACATTCAGTACTTC CARVEIARSAKNIQYF - TRBJ2-4 few TRBV12-3/TRBV12-4
TGTGCCAGCAGTTACTTTTCAGTACGAATCGACGAGCAGTACTTC CASSYFSVRIDEQYF - TRBJ2-7 - TRBV6-2/TRBV6-3
TGTGCCAGCAGCCGGCCGAGCGGGGGTCCTTACGAGCAGTACTTC CASSRPSGGPYEQYF TRBD2 TRBJ2-7 - TRBV7-2
TGTGCCAGCAGCTTCGGGAATCCCACAGATACGCAGTATTTT CASSFGNPTDTQYF - TRBJ2-3 - TRBV7-8
TGTGCCAGCAGCGAAATGACAGGGAACTATGGCTACACCTTC CASSEMTGNYGYTF TRBD1 TRBJ1-2 few TRBV9
TGTGCCAGCAGCGTAGGCGGAGGCAGGGGGAGGTACAATGAGCAGTTCTTC CASSVGGGRGRYNEQFF - TRBJ2-1 few TRBV9
TGTGCCAGCAGCCCAAGTGGCGCTTTTTTTTACGAGCAGTACTTC CASSPSGAFFYEQYF - TRBJ2-7 many TRBV9
TGTGCCAGCAGTTACGGGGCACGGAATCAGCCCCAGCATTTT CASSYGARNQPQHF - TRBJ1-5 - TRBV6-2/TRBV6-3
TGTGCCTGGAGTGTTTACGCTAACACTGAAGCTTTCTTT CAWSVYANTEAFF - TRBJ1-1 few TRBV30
TGTGCCAGCAGCTTATGGCCAGGTAGTGAAGCTTTCTTT CASSLWPGSEAFF - TRBJ1-1 - TRBV7-9
TGTGCCACCGCTATAGCGGGAGGGGTCACAGATACGCAGTATTTT CATAIAGGVTDTQYF TRBD2 TRBJ2-3 many TRBV19
TGTGCCAGCAGCTCCCCGACTAGCGGGGGGCCTCAAGAGACCCAGTACTTC CASSSPTSGGPQETQYF TRBD2 TRBJ2-5 many TRBV13
TGCGCCAGCAGTGGGGGGGAGCACCCAATAGAGACCCAGTACTTC CASSGGEHPIETQYF - TRBJ2-5 - TRBV10-2
TGCAGCGCGCCGGGAGGGATGGGGAGCACAGATACGCAGTATTTT CSAPGGMGSTDTQYF TRBD2 TRBJ2-3 many TRBV29-1